The clone carrying this T cell receptor (beta chain) came up once. Its antigen is unknown. The missing conserved phenylalanine or tryptophan at the end of this CDR3 makes a read error likely. This sample was taken from a study of tumor and adjacent non-tumor tissue in lung cancer. Study background: Histology: about twelve adenocarcinoma, 2 squamous cell carcinoma, 1 small cell lung cancer.

Regarding the study as a whole: Tumor repertoires had a smaller top 100 clone share than normal lung. Patients with more diverse tumor TCRs had worse survival.

RNA was extracted from bulk tissue without any cell sorting. Donors were chemotherapy-naive, newly diagnosed lung cancer surgical patients in China, August–late 2014. Three rounds of nested PCR, following a modified ARM-PCR protocol, produced the TCRbeta library. TCRdb re-derived calls from the multiplex PCR reads in MiXCR, one entry per CDR3 protein. The sample lists about 200,000 distinct CDR3 sequences, 60% to 85% occurring once. The sequencing sample was made of lung tumor tissue. This clonotype was obtained from a man in his sixties with non-small cell lung cancer.

Here the CDR3 reads CASSPGSQPGETQYL. Written as DNA, the CDR3 is TGCGCCAGCAGCCCAGGCAGTCAACCTGGGGAGACCCAGTACTTG. The chain joins TRBV4-3 to TRBJ2-5; D gene ambiguous. V shed 4 bases and J shed 5 bases, with 17 bases lying between them. The CDR3 totals 15 residues. The germline gives CDR1 LGHNA, CDR2 YSLEER.